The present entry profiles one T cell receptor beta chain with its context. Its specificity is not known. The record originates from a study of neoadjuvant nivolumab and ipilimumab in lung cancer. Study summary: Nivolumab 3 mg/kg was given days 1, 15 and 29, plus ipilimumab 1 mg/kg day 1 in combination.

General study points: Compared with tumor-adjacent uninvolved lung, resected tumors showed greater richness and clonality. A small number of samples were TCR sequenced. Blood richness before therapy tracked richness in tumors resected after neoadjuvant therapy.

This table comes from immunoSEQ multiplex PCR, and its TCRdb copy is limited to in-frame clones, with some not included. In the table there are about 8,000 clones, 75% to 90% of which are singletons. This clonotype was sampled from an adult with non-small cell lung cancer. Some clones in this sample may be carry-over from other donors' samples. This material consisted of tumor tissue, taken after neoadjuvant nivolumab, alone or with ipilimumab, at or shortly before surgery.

The CDR3 here is CASSDVTSLNEQYF. Written as DNA, the CDR3 is TGTGCCAGCAGTGATGTGACTAGCCTCAACGAGCAGTACTTC. J is TRBJ2-7 and V is TRBV2; 7 bases line up with TRBD2. The J segment lost 5 bases and the V segment lost 3 bases, leaving 7 bases of the junction unmatched. The CDR3 covers 14 residues. The germline CDR1 and CDR2 sequences are SNHLY and FYNNEI.